The 26 T cell receptor beta chains below come from one sample, sequenced in a study of spatial heterogeneity in lung cancer. TCRdb recomputed calls from the 5' RACE reads with MiXCR, one row per CDR3 protein. The table has about 92,000 distinct CDR3 sequences, roughly 12% seen once. As to time point: sample taken at primary tumor resection. This material consisted of PBMCs, taken at surgery. The receptors were sampled from a male donor with early-stage non-small cell lung cancer.

This clonotype was found many times. CDR3: CASSRLAGETEQYF. Written as DNA, the CDR3 is TGTGCCAGCAGCCGGCTAGCGGGAGAGACCGAGCAGTACTTC. The J gene is TRBJ2-7, the V gene TRBV3-1; the match to TRBD2 covers 10 bases. The J segment lost 6 bases and the V segment lost 4 bases, leaving 6 bases of the junction unmatched. Germline V lookup: CDR1 LGHDT, CDR2 YNNKEL (reference sequence). This CDR3 region has 14 residues.

The J gene is TRBJ2-2, the V gene TRBV7-6, with 13 bases identical to TRBD2. V lost 6 bases to trimming and J lost 3 bases; unmatched junction nucleotides: 10. Per the germline V gene, CDR1 is SGHVS and CDR2 is FNYEAQ. This CDR3 contains 18 residues. Written as DNA, the CDR3 is TGTGCCAGCAGGCACGGACTAGCGGGAGCAGGGTACACCGGGGAGCTGTTTTTT. Translated, it gives CASRHGLAGAGYTGELFF.

V usage is TRBV5-6 and J usage is TRBJ1-5; D unclear. V was pared by 4 bases and J by 5 bases, with 7 bases between. This CDR3 comprises 12 residues. Germline loops: CDR1 SGHDT, CDR2 YYEEEE. The CDR3 sequence: CASSTEDQPQHF. DNA of the CDR3: TGTGCCAGCAGCACGGAGGATCAGCCCCAGCATTTT.

The chain uses TRBV28 and TRBJ1-5; weak D call: TRBD1 (5 bases). The ends were cut back, 6 bases at V and 3 bases at J, with 21 bases in the middle. CDR1 is MDHEN and CDR2 is SYDVKM in the germline V gene. The CDR3 sequence is 17 residues long. The chain's CDR3 is CASSLALGRDLNQPQHF. The CDR3 nucleotides are TGTGCCAGCAGCCTAGCCTTAGGACGGGACCTCAATCAGCCCCAGCATTTT.

V usage is TRBV7-2 and J usage is TRBJ2-7, with no clear D. V was pared by 5 bases and J by 1 base, with 12 bases between. The CDR3 runs to 14 residues. The V gene's germline CDR1 is SGHTA and CDR2 FQGNSA. The CDR3 region is CASSQERDSYEQYF. CDR3 bases: TGTGCCAGCAGCCAGGAAAGGGATTCCTACGAGCAGTACTTC.

This clonotype has a count of ten or more. The V gene is TRBV7-9, the J gene TRBJ2-1, with a possible D match to TRBD2 (6 bases). The CDR3 is 14 amino acids. V was shortened by 5 bases and J by 4 bases, with 12 bases between the two germline ends. Germline-derived CDR1 and CDR2 are SEHNR and FQNEAQ (reference sequence). CDR3 DNA sequence: TGTGCCAGCAGCCCAGGGACTCTATACAATGAGCAGTTCTTC. The encoded protein is CASSPGTLYNEQFF.

V is TRBV6-5 and J is TRBJ1-6, with TRBD1 matching 8 bases. This CDR3 has 13 residues. Germline CDR1 is MNHEY and CDR2 is SVGAGI. J gave up 10 bases and V 5 bases, and 4 bases lay outside the gene matches. CDR3 amino acids: CASSPGGRSPLHF. The CDR3 DNA sequence: TGTGCCAGCAGTCCAGGGGGCAGGTCACCCCTCCACTTT.

The table lists this clonotype with a few counts. An end of the junction does not agree with germline; a read error may underlie this. V gene TRBV28 combines with J gene TRBJ1-2; D perhaps matches TRBD1 (6 bases). Germline V gives CDR1 MDHEN, CDR2 SYDVKM. The CDR3 has 10 residues. DNA for the CDR3: TGTGCCACCGCACAGGGAAGTATAGCCTTC. Translating it yields CATAQGSIAF.

The rearrangement links TRBV5-1 to TRBJ1-5; D remains ambiguous. V was clipped by 2 bases and J by 4 bases, with 10 bases between them. The CDR3 loop spans 14 amino acids. The germline V gene encodes CDR1 SGHRS and CDR2 YFSETQ. CDR3 residues: CASSFGLGNQPQHF. The CDR3, as DNA: TGCGCCAGCAGCTTCGGACTGGGTAATCAGCCCCAGCATTTT.

The chain couples TRBV18 to TRBJ2-7, with 9 positions matching TRBD1. The germline V gene has CDR1 KGHSH and CDR2 LQKENI. The junction had 8 bases not matched to a gene; V was cut back by 3 bases and J by 2 bases. The length of the CDR3 is 16 residues. The CDR3 sequence: CASSPGTGTETYEQYF. In DNA, the CDR3 is TGTGCCAGCTCACCGGGGACAGGGACGGAAACCTACGAGCAGTACTTC.

This clonotype was observed a few times. This chain links TRBV11-1 with TRBJ2-4; D may match TRBD1 or TRBD2 (5 bases each). V lost 3 bases, J lost 1 base, and 7 bases lay in between. Germline lookup yields CDR1 SGHAT and CDR2 FQDESV (reference sequence). The CDR3 has 14 amino acids. In nucleotides, the CDR3 is TGTGCCAGCAGCTTGGGACCTGCCAAAAACATTCAGTACTTC. Residues: CASSLGPAKNIQYF.

This clonotype was picked up a small number of times. This sequence joins TRBV6-1 and TRBJ2-2; 10 bases map to TRBD2. J gave up 6 bases and V 7 bases, and 14 bases lay outside the gene matches. Germline CDR1 is MNHNS and CDR2 is SASEGT. CDR3 length: 17 residues. CDR3 in DNA: TGTGCCAGCACTGTGGTGGCTAGCGGGGGTGACGCCGGGGAGCTGTTTTTT. Protein sequence: CASTVVASGGDAGELFF.

This clonotype was recorded a few times. This chain links TRBV6-2 or TRBV6-3 with TRBJ2-3; D ambiguous. Germline assignment: CDR1 MNHEY and CDR2 SVGEGT. V was shortened by 6 bases and J by 4 bases, with 14 bases between the two germline ends. The CDR3 has 14 residues. CDR3 residues: CASSYPFGPDTQYF. In nucleotides, the CDR3 is TGTGCCAGCAGCTATCCCTTCGGACCAGATACGCAGTATTTT.

This clonotype appeared many times. The chain links TRBV6-6 to TRBJ2-7, with D possibly TRBD1 on 5 matching bases. Deletions cut 0 bases from V and 4 bases from J, with 13 bases between. This CDR3 has 15 residues. Germline V gene data show CDR1 as MNHNY and CDR2 as SVGAGI (reference sequence). CDR3 sequence reads: CASSYSPDTAYEQYF. The CDR3 DNA sequence: TGTGCCAGCAGTTACTCGCCGGACACCGCATACGAGCAGTACTTC.

The DNA for the CDR3 is TGTGCCACCAGCAGAGGTGCTGGGGGTAACGAGCAGTACTTC. It is translated as CATSRGAGGNEQYF. The chain has TRBV15 and TRBJ2-7; D may be TRBD1 or TRBD2 (5 bases each). This CDR3 has 14 amino acids. Germline CDR1 is LNHNV and CDR2 is YYDKDF (reference sequence). The V and J ends lost 1 base and 5 bases respectively, with 12 bases between them. Full variable domain (remainder filled in from reference TRBV15 and TRBJ2-7): DAMVIQNPRYQVTQFGKPVTLSCSQTLNHNVMYWYQQKSSQAPKLLFHYYDKDFNNEADTPDNFQSRRPNTSFCFLDIRSPGLGDTAMYLCATSRGAGGNEQYFGPGTRLTVT.

This clonotype was observed a few times. The CDR3 spells CASSFGHLSYEQYF. The CDR3 DNA is TGTGCCAGCAGCTTCGGGCACCTTTCCTACGAGCAGTACTTC. J is TRBJ2-7 and V is TRBV7-2; no clear D gene. The V end lost 3 bases, the J end lost 1 base, and 10 bases lay between the germline ends. CDR1 and CDR2 from the germline V gene are SGHTA and FQGNSA. The CDR3 consists of 14 residues.

This clonotype was seen only a few times. J is TRBJ2-1 and V is TRBV29-1; 9 bases line up with TRBD1. V was clipped by 5 bases and J by 5 bases; unmatched bases: 10. This CDR3 is built from 15 residues. Germline CDR1 is SQVTM and CDR2 is ANQGSEA. Here the CDR3 reads CSVSSGTGFDNEQFF. CDR3 in DNA: TGCAGCGTTTCTTCCGGGACAGGGTTCGACAATGAGCAGTTCTTC.

This clonotype showed up just a few times. This sequence joins TRBV20-1 and TRBJ2-5; 7 bases are shared with TRBD1. CDR3 length: 15 amino acids. Germline CDR1 DFQATT, CDR2 SNEGSKA (reference sequence). V shed 0 bases, J shed 2 bases, and the junction held 6 bases outside the gene matches. CDR3 residues: CSARDGTEYQETQYF. In DNA, the CDR3 is TGCAGTGCTAGAGATGGGACAGAATATCAAGAGACCCAGTACTTC.

The V call is TRBV5-5, the J call TRBJ2-2; possible D gene TRBD2, 5 bases. In germline, CDR1 is SGHKS, CDR2 YYEKEE (reference sequence). The germline V and J ends were trimmed by 0 bases and 6 bases, with 12 bases remaining between them. CDR3 length: 15 residues. CDR3 region: CASSLGHRDSGELFF. The DNA for the CDR3 is TGTGCCAGCAGCTTGGGACATCGGGATTCCGGGGAGCTGTTTTTT.

The chain has TRBV10-3 and TRBJ2-1; either TRBD1 or TRBD2 may fit D (5 bases each). Trimming took 11 bases from V and 6 from J, leaving 17 bases between them. Germline CDR1 ENHRY, CDR2 SYGVKD. This CDR3 spans 13 amino acids. DNA of the CDR3: TGTGCCGCCGGATCTTCGGGGACCAATGAGCAGTTCTTC. It specifies CAAGSSGTNEQFF.

The chain joins TRBV10-3 to TRBJ2-3; 7 bases are a match to TRBD1. Germline lookup yields CDR1 ENHRY and CDR2 SYGVKD. The J segment lost 3 bases and the V segment lost 3 bases, leaving 6 bases of the junction unmatched. This CDR3 contains 15 residues. CDR3 in DNA: TGTGCCATCAGTGACCCCCCGGGACAGACAGATACGCAGTATTTT. The encoded protein is CAISDPPGQTDTQYF.

The J gene is TRBJ2-7, the V gene TRBV20-1; possibly TRBD1 for D (5 bases). CDR1 is DFQATT, CDR2 SNEGSKA, per germline (reference sequence). Trimming stripped 5 bases from V and 2 bases from J, with 22 bases between. The CDR3 contains 16 residues. The CDR3 nucleotides read TGCAGTGCTCAGGACCGTTACAGGTTCCGTGCCTACGAGCAGTACTTC. As protein: CSAQDRYRFRAYEQYF.

This clonotype has ten or more counts. This sequence joins TRBV12-3 or TRBV12-4 and TRBJ2-3; weak D call: TRBD1 (5 bases). The length of the CDR3 is 14 residues. V lost 6 bases and J 2 bases, leaving 12 bases between the germline ends. This chain's CDR3 is CASSVQVTTDTQYF. CDR3 in DNA: TGTGCCAGCAGCGTACAGGTCACCACAGATACGCAGTATTTT.

This clonotype has at least ten counts. J is TRBJ2-2 and V is TRBV30; tentatively, D is TRBD1 (6 bases). Deletions cut 8 bases from V and 0 bases from J, with 13 bases between. The germline V gene has CDR1 GTSNPN and CDR2 SVGIG (reference sequence). The CDR3 sequence is 14 residues long. In DNA, the CDR3 is TGTGCCGGCAGGGGAGCCGCGAACACCGGGGAGCTGTTTTTT. This encodes CAGRGAANTGELFF.

This clonotype was seen repeatedly, ten times or more. The chain uses TRBV10-3 and TRBJ1-1; no firm D call. V gave up 4 bases and J gave up 6 bases, with 9 bases separating them. The CDR3 extends over 12 amino acids. Germline assignment: CDR1 ENHRY and CDR2 SYGVKD. The CDR3 here is CAISGSRAEAFF. The CDR3 region has the DNA TGTGCCATCAGTGGCTCTCGCGCTGAAGCTTTCTTT.

With respect to this clonotype: This may arise from a read error, as a much more abundant clone is one base away. Because it lacks the conserved phenylalanine or tryptophan at the end, this CDR3 is likely a read error. CDR3 sequence: CASSPPGSNQPQHL. In nucleotides, the CDR3 is TGTGCCAGCAGCCCCCCGGGGAGCAATCAGCCCCAGCATCTT. The genes are TRBV6-2 or TRBV6-3 and TRBJ1-5; D uncertain. This CDR3 is 14 amino acids long. V dropped 6 bases and J dropped 1 base, with 10 bases sitting between them. The germline V gene encodes CDR1 MNHEY and CDR2 SVGEGT.